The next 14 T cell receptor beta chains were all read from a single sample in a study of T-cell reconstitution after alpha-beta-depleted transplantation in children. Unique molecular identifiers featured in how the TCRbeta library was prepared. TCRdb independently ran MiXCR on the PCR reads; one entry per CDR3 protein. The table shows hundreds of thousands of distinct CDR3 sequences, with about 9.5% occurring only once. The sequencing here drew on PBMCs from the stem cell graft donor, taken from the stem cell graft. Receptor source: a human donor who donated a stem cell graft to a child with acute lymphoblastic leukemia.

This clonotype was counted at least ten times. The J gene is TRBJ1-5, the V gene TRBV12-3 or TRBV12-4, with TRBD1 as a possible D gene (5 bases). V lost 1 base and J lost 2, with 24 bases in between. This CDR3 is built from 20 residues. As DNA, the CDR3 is TGTGCCAGCAGTTTAGTGGGTAGTATGTTTGCAGGGAATGGCAATCAGCCCCAGCATTTT. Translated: CASSLVGSMFAGNGNQPQHF.

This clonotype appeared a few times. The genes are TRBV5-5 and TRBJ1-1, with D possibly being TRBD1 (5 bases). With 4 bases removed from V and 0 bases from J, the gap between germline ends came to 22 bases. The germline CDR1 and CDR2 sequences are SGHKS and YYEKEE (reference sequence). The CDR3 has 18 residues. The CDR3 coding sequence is TGTGCCAGCAGCATAGTTCCGAGGACACGGAGATTGAACACTGAAGCTTTCTTT. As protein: CASSIVPRTRRLNTEAFF.

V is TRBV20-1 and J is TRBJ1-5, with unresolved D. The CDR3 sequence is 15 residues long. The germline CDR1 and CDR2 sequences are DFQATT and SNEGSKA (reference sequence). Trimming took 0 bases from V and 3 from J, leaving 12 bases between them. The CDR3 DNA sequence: TGCAGTGCTAGAGAGCGTTTGGACTACAATCAGCCCCAGCATTTT. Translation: CSARERLDYNQPQHF.

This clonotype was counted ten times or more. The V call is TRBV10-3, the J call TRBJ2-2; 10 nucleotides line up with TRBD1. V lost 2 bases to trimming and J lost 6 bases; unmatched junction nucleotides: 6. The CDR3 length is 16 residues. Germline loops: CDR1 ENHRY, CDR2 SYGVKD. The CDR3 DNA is TGTGCCATCAGTGAGGGGGGACAGGGGCTCCCCGGGGAGCTGTTTTTT. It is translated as CAISEGGQGLPGELFF.

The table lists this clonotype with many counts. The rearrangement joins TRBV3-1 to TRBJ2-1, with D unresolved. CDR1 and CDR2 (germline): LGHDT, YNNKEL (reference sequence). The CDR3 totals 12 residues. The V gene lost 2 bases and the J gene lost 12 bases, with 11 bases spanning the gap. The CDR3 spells CASSQSGSGQFF. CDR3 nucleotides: TGTGCCAGCAGCCAATCGGGCTCGGGGCAGTTCTTC.

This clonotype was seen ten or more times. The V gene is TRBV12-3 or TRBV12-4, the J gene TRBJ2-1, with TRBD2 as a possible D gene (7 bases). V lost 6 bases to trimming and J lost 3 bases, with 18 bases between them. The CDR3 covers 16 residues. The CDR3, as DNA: TGTGCCAGCAGGTTTGGGGGGGCCGACTACTACAATGAGCAGTTCTTC. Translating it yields CASRFGGADYYNEQFF.

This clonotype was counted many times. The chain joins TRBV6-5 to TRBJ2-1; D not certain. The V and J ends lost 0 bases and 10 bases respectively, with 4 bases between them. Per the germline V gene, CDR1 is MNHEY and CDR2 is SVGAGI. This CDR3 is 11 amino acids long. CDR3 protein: CASSYSREQFF. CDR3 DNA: TGTGCCAGCAGTTACTCGAGGGAGCAGTTCTTC.

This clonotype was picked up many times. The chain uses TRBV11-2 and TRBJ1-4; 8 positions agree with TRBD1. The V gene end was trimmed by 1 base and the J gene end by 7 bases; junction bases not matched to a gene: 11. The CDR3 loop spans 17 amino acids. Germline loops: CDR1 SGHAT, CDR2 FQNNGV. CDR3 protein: CASSLVGQAISREKLFF. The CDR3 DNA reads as TGTGCCAGCAGCTTAGTGGGACAGGCCATTTCTCGTGAAAAACTGTTTTTT.

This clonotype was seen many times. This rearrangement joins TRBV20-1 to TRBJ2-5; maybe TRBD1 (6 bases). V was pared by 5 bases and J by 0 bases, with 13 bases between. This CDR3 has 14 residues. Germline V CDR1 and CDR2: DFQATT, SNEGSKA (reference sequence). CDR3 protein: CSAVNTGNQETQYF. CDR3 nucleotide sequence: TGCAGTGCTGTGAACACAGGGAACCAAGAGACCCAGTACTTC.

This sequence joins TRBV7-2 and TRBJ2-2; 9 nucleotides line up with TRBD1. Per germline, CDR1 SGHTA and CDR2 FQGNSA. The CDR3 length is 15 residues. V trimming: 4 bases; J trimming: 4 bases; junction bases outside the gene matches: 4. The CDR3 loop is CASSSYRGRTGELFF. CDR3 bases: TGTGCCAGCAGCTCCTACAGGGGGCGCACCGGGGAGCTGTTTTTT.

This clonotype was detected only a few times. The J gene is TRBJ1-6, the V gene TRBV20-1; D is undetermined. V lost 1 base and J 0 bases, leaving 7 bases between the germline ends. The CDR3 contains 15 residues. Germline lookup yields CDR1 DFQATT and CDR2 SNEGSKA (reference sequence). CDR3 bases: TGCAGTGCTAGAGCGGGGAGCTCCTATAATTCACCCCTCCACTTT. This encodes CSARAGSSYNSPLHF.

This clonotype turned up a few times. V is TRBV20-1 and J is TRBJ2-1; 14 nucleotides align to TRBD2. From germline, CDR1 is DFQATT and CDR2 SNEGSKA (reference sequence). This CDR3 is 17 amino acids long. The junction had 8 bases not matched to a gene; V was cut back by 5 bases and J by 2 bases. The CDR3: CSAPTGTSGGPYNEQFF. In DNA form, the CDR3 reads TGCAGTGCTCCAACCGGGACTAGCGGGGGCCCCTACAATGAGCAGTTCTTC.

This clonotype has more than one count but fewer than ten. The CDR3 is CASRPGSSPLHF. The CDR3 bases are TGTGCCAGCAGACCAGGGAGTTCACCCCTCCACTTT. This chain links TRBV11-2 with TRBJ1-6; D possibly corresponds to TRBD1 (5 bases). The V gene's germline CDR1 is SGHAT and CDR2 FQNNGV. The CDR3 covers 12 residues. With 6 bases removed from V and 9 bases from J, the gap between germline ends came to 9 bases.

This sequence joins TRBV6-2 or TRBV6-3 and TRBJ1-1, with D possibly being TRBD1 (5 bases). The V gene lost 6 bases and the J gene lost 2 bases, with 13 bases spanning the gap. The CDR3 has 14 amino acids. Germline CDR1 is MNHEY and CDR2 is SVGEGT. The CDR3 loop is CASSSRRDNTEAFF. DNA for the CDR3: TGTGCCAGCAGCTCCCGCCGGGACAACACTGAAGCTTTCTTT.